This T cell receptor beta chain was recorded in a study of glioma-infiltrating T cells. Overall study results and limits: Gliomas, especially low-grade, showed above-expected tissue-blood divergence; non-neoplastic patients showed below. Only very few CDR3 sequences appeared in both tissue and blood.

Many counts were recorded for this clonotype. Its antigen is as yet unknown. The germline V and J ends were trimmed by 4 bases and 7 bases, with 6 bases remaining between them. Germline V gives CDR1 SGHRS, CDR2 YFSETQ. The CDR3 has 12 residues. The iRepertoire nested amplicon-rescue multiplex PCR amplified TCR alpha and beta CDR3s from RNA. Each CDR3 protein is one row after TCRdb ran MiXCR on the multiplex PCR reads. The sample gives around 90,000 distinct CDR3 sequences, roughly 39% of which show up once; more than 30% is in the top ten. This sequence originates from a human donor with low-grade glioma or glioblastoma, undergoing nonglioma brain surgery, or in good health (not recorded which). The sample comprised glioma tissue, nonneoplastic brain tissue, or PBMCs (not recorded which). The rearrangement uses TRBV5-1 and TRBJ1-6, with unresolved D. In nucleotides, the CDR3 is TGCGCCAGCAGCCCCGGAAATTCACCCCTCCACTTT. This encodes CASSPGNSPLHF.